Below, one T cell receptor beta chain is given with its context. This record belongs to a study of blood T cell repertoires in COVID-19. Recovered participants had two consecutive negative NP/OP PCR tests, healthcare professional clearance, or symptom resolution. V was clipped by 4 bases and J by 4 bases; unmatched bases: 2. The germline V gene encodes CDR1 MDHEN and CDR2 SYDVKM. CDR3 size: 13 residues. Source study methods: Reference gene primer amplification yielded estimated nucleated cell counts. Method: immunoSEQ multiplex PCR; TCRdb's copy keeps in-frame clones and lacks some. V and J calls and clone size are given by that table; D and trimming were obtained from the DNA. The sample lists around 300,000 clones, less than 90% seen once, with approximately 3% in the top ten.

Sequencing was done on a sample of PBMCs or T cells enriched from blood (not recorded which). The chain has TRBV28 and TRBJ1-1; 8 bases are shared with TRBD1. This receptor was obtained from a woman aged 45-65 years who had recovered from COVID-19. The chain's CDR3 is CASSWGQATEAFF. The CDR3 DNA follows: TGTGCCAGCAGTTGGGGACAGGCCACTGAAGCTTTCTTT.